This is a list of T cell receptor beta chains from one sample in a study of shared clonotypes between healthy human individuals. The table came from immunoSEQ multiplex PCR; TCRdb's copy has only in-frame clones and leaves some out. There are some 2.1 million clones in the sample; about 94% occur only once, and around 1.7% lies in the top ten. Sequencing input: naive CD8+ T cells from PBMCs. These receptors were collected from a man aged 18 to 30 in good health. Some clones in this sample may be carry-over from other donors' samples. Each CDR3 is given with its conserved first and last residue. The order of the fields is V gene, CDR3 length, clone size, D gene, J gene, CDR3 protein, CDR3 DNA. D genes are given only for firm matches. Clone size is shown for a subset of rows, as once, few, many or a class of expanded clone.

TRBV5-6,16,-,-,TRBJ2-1,CASSSEARRDYNEQFF,TGTGCCAGCAGCAGTGAAGCCAGGAGGGATTACAATGAGCAGTTCTTC
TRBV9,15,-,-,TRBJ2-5,CASSGRTPGVETQYF,TGTGCCAGCAGCGGACGGACACCCGGAGTGGAGACCCAGTACTTC
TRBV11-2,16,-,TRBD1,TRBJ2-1,CASSPRDRGPYNEQFF,TGTGCCAGCAGCCCCCGGGACAGGGGGCCCTACAATGAGCAGTTCTTC
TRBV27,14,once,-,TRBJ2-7,CASSLSISSYEQYF,TGTGCCAGCAGTTTATCGATTAGCTCCTACGAGCAGTACTTC
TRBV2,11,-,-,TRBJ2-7,CASSEPHEQYF,TGTGCCAGCAGTGAACCCCACGAGCAGTACTTC
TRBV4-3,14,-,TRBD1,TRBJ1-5,CASSPGTGIEPQHF,TGCGCCAGCAGCCCGGGGACAGGGATTGAGCCCCAGCATTTT
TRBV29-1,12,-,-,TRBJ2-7,CSGRTDAYEQYF,TGCAGCGGCCGGACGGACGCCTACGAGCAGTACTTC
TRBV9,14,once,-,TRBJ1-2,CASSPDRVGYGYTF,TGTGCCAGCAGCCCAGACCGGGTGGGCTATGGCTACACCTTC
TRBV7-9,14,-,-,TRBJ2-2,CASSLDARAGELFF,TGTGCCAGCAGCTTAGACGCGCGGGCCGGGGAGCTGTTTTTT
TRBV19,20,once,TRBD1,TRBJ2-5,CASSIEGTGRASGERETQYF,TGTGCCAGTAGTATAGAGGGGACAGGGCGCGCATCGGGAGAGCGAGAGACCCAGTACTTC
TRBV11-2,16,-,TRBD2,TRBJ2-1,CASSRLAGIAYNEQFF,TGTGCCAGCAGCCGACTAGCGGGGATTGCCTACAATGAGCAGTTCTTC
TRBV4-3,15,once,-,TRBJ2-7,CASSQDASQIYEQYF,TGCGCCAGCAGCCAAGATGCCTCCCAAATCTACGAGCAGTACTTC
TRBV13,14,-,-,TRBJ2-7,CASSPRDRPYEQYF,TGTGCCAGCAGCCCCCGGGACCGTCCCTACGAGCAGTACTTC
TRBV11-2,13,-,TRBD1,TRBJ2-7,CASKDRGKYEQYF,TGTGCCAGCAAAGACAGGGGAAAATACGAGCAGTACTTC
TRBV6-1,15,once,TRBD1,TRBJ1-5,CASSDGSGGLQPQHF,TGTGCCAGCAGTGATGGGTCAGGGGGCCTTCAGCCCCAGCATTTT
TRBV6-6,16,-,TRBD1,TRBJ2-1,CASSPIGQGAYNEQFF,TGTGCCAGCAGCCCTATTGGACAGGGGGCTTACAATGAGCAGTTCTTC
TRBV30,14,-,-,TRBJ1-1,CAWSYRVPNTEAFF,TGTGCCTGGAGCTACAGGGTGCCCAACACTGAAGCTTTCTTT
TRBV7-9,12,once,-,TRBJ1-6,CASSLGNSPLHF,TGTGCCAGCAGCTTAGGCAATTCACCCCTCCACTTT
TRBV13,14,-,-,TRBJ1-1,CATNGAGGNTEAFF,TGTGCCACCAACGGGGCTGGGGGAAACACTGAAGCTTTCTTT
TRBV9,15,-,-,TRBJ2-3,CASSPQLAPTDTQYF,TGTGCCAGCAGCCCCCAACTAGCACCCACAGATACGCAGTATTTT
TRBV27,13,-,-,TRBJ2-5,CASSLVRAETQYF,TGTGCCAGCAGTTTGGTCCGGGCGGAGACCCAGTACTTC
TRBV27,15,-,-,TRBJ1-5,CASSPRTHSNQPQHF,TGTGCCAGCAGTCCCCGGACACATAGCAATCAGCCCCAGCATTTT
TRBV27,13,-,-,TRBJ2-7,CASSLSTPYEQYF,TGTGCCAGCAGTTTATCCACCCCCTACGAGCAGTACTTC
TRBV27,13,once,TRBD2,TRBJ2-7,CAAGGWEGYEQYF,TGTGCCGCCGGGGGTTGGGAGGGCTACGAGCAGTACTTC
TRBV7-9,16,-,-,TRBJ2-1,CASSAREPKTYNEQFF,TGTGCCAGCAGCGCGAGGGAGCCCAAAACTTACAATGAGCAGTTCTTC
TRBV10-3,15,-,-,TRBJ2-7,CAISSGTVSSYEQYF,TGTGCCATCAGTTCCGGGACGGTAAGCTCCTACGAGCAGTACTTC